This record covers a single T cell receptor beta chain. The data were obtained in a study of cytotoxic CD8 clonotypes in ibrutinib-treated CLL. Sequencing was performed with immunoSEQ multiplex PCR; in TCRdb, only in-frame clones are kept and a portion is missing. The table records under 150,000 clones, more than 85% of them present only once. In germline, CDR1 is SGHTA, CDR2 FQGNSA. Trimming shortened V by 3 bases and J by 4 bases, and 9 bases separated the two germline ends. There are 14 residues in the CDR3. The starting material was PBMCs, obtained after 12 months of ibrutinib treatment. The TCR comes from a human donor with chronic lymphocytic leukemia. This chain joins TRBV7-2 and TRBJ2-2, with D possibly TRBD1 on 6 matching bases. In nucleotides, the CDR3 is TGTGCCAGCAGCTTCGGACAGCTCACCGGGGAGCTGTTTTTT. Translated, it gives CASSFGQLTGELFF.